This T cell receptor (beta chain) appears in the sequencing data of a study of blood T cell repertoires in COVID-19. Trimming pared 6 bases from V and 4 bases from J, leaving 13 bases between. This CDR3 is 14 amino acids long. Germline V gene lookup returns CDR1 LNHDA and CDR2 SQIVND (reference sequence). Method: immunoSEQ multiplex PCR; TCRdb's copy keeps in-frame clones and lacks some. This table has roughly 200,000 clones, around 81% appearing once. Source material: peripheral blood. The receptor was derived from a middle-aged woman with COVID-19, enrolled during active disease. The rearrangement joins TRBV19 to TRBJ1-5, with a weak D call TRBD1 (5 bases). CDR3 residues: CASSRGGFNQPQHF. Here the CDR3 DNA reads TGTGCCAGTAGCCGCGGGGGGTTTAATCAGCCCCAGCATTTT. The complete variable domain, with remaining parts taken from reference TRBV19 and TRBJ1-5, reads DGGITQSPKYLFRKEGQNVTLSCEQNLNHDAMYWYRQDPGQGLRLIYYSQIVNDFQKGDIAEGYSVSREKKESFPLTVTSAQKNPTAFYLCASSRGGFNQPQHFGDGTRLSIL.